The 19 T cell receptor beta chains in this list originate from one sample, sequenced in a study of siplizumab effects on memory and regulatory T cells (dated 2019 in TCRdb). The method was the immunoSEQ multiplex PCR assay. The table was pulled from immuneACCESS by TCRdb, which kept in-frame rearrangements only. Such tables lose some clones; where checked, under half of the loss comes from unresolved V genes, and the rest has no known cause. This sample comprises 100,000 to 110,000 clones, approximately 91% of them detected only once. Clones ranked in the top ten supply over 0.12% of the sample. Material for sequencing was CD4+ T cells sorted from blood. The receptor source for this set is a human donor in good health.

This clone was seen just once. The CDR3: CASSRGYQNNSPLHF. The CDR3 DNA reads as TGTGCCAGCAGCCGTGGGTACCAGAATAATTCACCCCTCCACTTT. The chain uses TRBV5-4 and TRBJ1-6; D remains ambiguous. Trimming cost V 4 bases and J 5 bases, with 13 bases left between them. The germline V gene has CDR1 SGHNT and CDR2 YYREEE (reference sequence). The CDR3 contains 15 residues.

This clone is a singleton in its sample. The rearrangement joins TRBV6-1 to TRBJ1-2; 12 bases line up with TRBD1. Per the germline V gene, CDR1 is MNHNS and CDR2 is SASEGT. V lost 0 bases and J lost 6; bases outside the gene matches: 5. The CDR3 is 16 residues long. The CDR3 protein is CASSEAGGTGGHGYTF. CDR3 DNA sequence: TGTGCCAGCAGTGAAGCCGGCGGGACAGGGGGCCATGGCTACACCTTC.

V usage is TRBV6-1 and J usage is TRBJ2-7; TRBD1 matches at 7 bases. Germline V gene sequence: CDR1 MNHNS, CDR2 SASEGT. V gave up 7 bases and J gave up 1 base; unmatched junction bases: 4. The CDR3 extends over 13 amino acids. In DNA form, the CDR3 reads TGTGCCAGCAATAGGGGGCTATCCTACGAGCAGTACTTC. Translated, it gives CASNRGLSYEQYF.

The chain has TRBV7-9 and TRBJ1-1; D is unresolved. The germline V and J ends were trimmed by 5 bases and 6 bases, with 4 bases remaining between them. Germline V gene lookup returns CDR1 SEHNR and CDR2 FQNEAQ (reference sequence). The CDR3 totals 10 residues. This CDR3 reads CASSRAEAFF. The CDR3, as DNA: TGTGCCAGCAGCCGGGCTGAAGCTTTCTTT.

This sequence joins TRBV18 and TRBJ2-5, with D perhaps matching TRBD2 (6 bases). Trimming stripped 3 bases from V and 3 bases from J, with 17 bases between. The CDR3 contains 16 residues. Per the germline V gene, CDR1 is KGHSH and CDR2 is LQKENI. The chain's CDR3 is CASSPRSGLREETQYF. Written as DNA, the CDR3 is TGTGCCAGCTCACCCAGATCAGGACTACGCGAAGAGACCCAGTACTTC.

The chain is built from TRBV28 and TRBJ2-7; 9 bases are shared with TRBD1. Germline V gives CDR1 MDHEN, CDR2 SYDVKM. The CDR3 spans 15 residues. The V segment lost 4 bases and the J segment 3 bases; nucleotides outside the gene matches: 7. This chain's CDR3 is CASSSRDRVFYEQYF. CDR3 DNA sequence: TGTGCCAGCAGTTCCCGGGACAGGGTATTCTACGAGCAGTACTTC.

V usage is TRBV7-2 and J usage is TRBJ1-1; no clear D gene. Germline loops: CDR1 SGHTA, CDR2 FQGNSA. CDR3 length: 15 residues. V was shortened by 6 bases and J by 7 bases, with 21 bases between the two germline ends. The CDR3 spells CASSRILGGGDEAFF. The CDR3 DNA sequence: TGTGCCAGCAGTCGAATACTGGGTGGTGGTGATGAAGCTTTCTTT.

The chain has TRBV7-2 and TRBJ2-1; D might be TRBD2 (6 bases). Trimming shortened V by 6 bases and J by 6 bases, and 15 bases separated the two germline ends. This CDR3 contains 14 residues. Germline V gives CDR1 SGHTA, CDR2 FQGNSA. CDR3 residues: CASRWTMISNEQFF. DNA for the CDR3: TGTGCCAGCAGGTGGACTATGATCTCCAATGAGCAGTTCTTC.

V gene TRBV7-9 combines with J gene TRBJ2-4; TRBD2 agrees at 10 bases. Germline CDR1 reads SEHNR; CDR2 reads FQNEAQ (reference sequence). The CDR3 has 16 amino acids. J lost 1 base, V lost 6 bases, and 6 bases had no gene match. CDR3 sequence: CASRPPGLAAKNIQYF. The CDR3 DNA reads TGTGCCAGCAGACCACCGGGACTAGCGGCCAAAAACATTCAGTACTTC. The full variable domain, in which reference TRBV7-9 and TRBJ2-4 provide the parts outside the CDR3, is DTGVSQNPRHKITKRGQNVTFRCDPISEHNRLYWYRQTLGQGPEFLTYFQNEAQLEKSRLLSDRFSAERPKGSFSTLEIQRTEQGDSAMYLCASRPPGLAAKNIQYFGAGTRLSVL.

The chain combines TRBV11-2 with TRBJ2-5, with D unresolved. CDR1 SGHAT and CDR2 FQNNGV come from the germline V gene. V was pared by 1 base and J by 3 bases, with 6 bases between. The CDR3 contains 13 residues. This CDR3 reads CASSLGQKETQYF. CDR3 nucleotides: TGTGCCAGCAGCTTAGGGCAGAAAGAGACCCAGTACTTC.

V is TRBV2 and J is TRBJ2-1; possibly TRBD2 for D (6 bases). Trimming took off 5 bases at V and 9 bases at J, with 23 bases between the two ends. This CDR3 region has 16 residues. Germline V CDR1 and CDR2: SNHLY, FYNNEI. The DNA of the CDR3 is TGTGCCAGCAGTCAGGGTCGTTTGGGCGAGGGAGGTGAGCAGTTCTTC. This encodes CASSQGRLGEGGEQFF.

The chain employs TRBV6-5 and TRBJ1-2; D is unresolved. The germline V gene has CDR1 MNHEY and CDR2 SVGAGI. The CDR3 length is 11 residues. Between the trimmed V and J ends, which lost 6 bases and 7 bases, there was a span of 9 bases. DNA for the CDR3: TGTGCCAGCAGCGGACTCGGTGGCTACACCTTC. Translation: CASSGLGGYTF.

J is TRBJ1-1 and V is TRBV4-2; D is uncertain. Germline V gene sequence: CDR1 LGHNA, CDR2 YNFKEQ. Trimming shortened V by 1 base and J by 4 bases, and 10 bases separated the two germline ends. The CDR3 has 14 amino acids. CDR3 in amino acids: CASSQALGSTEAFF. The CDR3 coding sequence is TGTGCCAGCAGCCAAGCGTTAGGGAGCACTGAAGCTTTCTTT.

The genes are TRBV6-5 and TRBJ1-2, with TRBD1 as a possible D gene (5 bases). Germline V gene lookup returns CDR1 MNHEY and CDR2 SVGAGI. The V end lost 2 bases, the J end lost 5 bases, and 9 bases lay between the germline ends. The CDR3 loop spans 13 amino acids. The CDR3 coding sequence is TGTGCCAGCAGTTACGAGGGGAAATATGGCTACACCTTC. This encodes CASSYEGKYGYTF.

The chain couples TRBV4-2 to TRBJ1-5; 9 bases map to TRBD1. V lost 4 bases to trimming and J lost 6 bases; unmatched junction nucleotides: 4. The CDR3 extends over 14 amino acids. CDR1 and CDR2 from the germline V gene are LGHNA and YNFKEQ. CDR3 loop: CASSRDRVSQPQHF. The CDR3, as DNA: TGTGCCAGCAGCCGGGACAGGGTAAGTCAGCCCCAGCATTTT.

CDR3 loop: CASSPKITGVGDTQYF. Here the CDR3 DNA reads TGTGCCAGCAGCCCGAAGATAACAGGGGTCGGAGATACGCAGTATTTT. The genes are TRBV9 and TRBJ2-3; 7 bases map to TRBD1. The ends lost 4 bases at V and 5 bases at J; junction bases unmatched: 13. The CDR3 sequence is 16 residues long. Per germline, CDR1 SGDLS and CDR2 YYNGEE.

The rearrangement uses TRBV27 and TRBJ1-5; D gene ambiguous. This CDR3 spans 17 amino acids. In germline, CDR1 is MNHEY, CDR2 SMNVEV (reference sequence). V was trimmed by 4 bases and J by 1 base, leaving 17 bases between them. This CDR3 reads CASSSRDFLSSNQPQHF. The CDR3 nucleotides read TGTGCCAGCAGTTCGCGGGATTTTCTATCGAGCAATCAGCCCCAGCATTTT.

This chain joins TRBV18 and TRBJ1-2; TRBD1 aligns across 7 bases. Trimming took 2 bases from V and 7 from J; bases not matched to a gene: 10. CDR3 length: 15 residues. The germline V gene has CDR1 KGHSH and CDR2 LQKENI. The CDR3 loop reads CASSPGIPTGIGYTF. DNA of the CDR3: TGTGCCAGCTCACCAGGGATACCGACAGGGATTGGCTACACCTTC. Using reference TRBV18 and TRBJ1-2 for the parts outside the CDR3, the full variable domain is NAGVMQNPRHLVRRRGQEARLRCSPMKGHSHVYWYRQLPEEGLKFMVYLQKENIIDESGMPKERFSAEFPKEGPSILRIQQVVRGDSAAYFCASSPGIPTGIGYTFGSGTRLTVV.

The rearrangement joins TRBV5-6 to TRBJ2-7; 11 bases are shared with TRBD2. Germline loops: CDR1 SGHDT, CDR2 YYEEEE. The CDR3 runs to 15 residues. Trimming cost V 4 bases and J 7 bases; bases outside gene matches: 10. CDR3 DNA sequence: TGTGCCAGCAGCAACGGGGGTTGGACTAGCGGGGAGCAGTACTTC. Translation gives CASSNGGWTSGEQYF. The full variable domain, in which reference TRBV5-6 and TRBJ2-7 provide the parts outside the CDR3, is DAGVTQSPTHLIKTRGQQVTLRCSPKSGHDTVSWYQQALGQGPQFIFQYYEEEERQRGNFPDRFSGHQFPNYSSELNVNALLLGDSALYLCASSNGGWTSGEQYFGPGTRLTVT.